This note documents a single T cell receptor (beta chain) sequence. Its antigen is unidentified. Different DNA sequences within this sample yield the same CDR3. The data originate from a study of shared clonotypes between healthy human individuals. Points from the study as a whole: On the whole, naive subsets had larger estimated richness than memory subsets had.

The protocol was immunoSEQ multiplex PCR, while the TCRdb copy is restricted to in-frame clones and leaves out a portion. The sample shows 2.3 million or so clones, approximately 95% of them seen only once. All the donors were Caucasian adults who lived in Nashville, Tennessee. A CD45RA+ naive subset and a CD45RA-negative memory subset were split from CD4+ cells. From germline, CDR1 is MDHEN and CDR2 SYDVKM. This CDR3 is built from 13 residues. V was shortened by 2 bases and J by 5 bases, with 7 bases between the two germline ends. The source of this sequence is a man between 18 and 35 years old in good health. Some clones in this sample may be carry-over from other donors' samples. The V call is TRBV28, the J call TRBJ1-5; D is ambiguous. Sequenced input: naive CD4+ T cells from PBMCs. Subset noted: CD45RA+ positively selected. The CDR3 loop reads CASSLTGYQPQHF. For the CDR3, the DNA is TGTGCCAGCAGTTTAACGGGTTATCAGCCCCAGCATTTT. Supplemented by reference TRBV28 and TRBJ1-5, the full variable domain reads DVKVTQSSRYLVKRTGEKVFLECVQDMDHENMFWYRQDPGLGLRLIYFSYDVKMKEKGDIPEGYSVSREKKERFSLILESASTNQTSMYLCASSLTGYQPQHFGDGTRLSIL.